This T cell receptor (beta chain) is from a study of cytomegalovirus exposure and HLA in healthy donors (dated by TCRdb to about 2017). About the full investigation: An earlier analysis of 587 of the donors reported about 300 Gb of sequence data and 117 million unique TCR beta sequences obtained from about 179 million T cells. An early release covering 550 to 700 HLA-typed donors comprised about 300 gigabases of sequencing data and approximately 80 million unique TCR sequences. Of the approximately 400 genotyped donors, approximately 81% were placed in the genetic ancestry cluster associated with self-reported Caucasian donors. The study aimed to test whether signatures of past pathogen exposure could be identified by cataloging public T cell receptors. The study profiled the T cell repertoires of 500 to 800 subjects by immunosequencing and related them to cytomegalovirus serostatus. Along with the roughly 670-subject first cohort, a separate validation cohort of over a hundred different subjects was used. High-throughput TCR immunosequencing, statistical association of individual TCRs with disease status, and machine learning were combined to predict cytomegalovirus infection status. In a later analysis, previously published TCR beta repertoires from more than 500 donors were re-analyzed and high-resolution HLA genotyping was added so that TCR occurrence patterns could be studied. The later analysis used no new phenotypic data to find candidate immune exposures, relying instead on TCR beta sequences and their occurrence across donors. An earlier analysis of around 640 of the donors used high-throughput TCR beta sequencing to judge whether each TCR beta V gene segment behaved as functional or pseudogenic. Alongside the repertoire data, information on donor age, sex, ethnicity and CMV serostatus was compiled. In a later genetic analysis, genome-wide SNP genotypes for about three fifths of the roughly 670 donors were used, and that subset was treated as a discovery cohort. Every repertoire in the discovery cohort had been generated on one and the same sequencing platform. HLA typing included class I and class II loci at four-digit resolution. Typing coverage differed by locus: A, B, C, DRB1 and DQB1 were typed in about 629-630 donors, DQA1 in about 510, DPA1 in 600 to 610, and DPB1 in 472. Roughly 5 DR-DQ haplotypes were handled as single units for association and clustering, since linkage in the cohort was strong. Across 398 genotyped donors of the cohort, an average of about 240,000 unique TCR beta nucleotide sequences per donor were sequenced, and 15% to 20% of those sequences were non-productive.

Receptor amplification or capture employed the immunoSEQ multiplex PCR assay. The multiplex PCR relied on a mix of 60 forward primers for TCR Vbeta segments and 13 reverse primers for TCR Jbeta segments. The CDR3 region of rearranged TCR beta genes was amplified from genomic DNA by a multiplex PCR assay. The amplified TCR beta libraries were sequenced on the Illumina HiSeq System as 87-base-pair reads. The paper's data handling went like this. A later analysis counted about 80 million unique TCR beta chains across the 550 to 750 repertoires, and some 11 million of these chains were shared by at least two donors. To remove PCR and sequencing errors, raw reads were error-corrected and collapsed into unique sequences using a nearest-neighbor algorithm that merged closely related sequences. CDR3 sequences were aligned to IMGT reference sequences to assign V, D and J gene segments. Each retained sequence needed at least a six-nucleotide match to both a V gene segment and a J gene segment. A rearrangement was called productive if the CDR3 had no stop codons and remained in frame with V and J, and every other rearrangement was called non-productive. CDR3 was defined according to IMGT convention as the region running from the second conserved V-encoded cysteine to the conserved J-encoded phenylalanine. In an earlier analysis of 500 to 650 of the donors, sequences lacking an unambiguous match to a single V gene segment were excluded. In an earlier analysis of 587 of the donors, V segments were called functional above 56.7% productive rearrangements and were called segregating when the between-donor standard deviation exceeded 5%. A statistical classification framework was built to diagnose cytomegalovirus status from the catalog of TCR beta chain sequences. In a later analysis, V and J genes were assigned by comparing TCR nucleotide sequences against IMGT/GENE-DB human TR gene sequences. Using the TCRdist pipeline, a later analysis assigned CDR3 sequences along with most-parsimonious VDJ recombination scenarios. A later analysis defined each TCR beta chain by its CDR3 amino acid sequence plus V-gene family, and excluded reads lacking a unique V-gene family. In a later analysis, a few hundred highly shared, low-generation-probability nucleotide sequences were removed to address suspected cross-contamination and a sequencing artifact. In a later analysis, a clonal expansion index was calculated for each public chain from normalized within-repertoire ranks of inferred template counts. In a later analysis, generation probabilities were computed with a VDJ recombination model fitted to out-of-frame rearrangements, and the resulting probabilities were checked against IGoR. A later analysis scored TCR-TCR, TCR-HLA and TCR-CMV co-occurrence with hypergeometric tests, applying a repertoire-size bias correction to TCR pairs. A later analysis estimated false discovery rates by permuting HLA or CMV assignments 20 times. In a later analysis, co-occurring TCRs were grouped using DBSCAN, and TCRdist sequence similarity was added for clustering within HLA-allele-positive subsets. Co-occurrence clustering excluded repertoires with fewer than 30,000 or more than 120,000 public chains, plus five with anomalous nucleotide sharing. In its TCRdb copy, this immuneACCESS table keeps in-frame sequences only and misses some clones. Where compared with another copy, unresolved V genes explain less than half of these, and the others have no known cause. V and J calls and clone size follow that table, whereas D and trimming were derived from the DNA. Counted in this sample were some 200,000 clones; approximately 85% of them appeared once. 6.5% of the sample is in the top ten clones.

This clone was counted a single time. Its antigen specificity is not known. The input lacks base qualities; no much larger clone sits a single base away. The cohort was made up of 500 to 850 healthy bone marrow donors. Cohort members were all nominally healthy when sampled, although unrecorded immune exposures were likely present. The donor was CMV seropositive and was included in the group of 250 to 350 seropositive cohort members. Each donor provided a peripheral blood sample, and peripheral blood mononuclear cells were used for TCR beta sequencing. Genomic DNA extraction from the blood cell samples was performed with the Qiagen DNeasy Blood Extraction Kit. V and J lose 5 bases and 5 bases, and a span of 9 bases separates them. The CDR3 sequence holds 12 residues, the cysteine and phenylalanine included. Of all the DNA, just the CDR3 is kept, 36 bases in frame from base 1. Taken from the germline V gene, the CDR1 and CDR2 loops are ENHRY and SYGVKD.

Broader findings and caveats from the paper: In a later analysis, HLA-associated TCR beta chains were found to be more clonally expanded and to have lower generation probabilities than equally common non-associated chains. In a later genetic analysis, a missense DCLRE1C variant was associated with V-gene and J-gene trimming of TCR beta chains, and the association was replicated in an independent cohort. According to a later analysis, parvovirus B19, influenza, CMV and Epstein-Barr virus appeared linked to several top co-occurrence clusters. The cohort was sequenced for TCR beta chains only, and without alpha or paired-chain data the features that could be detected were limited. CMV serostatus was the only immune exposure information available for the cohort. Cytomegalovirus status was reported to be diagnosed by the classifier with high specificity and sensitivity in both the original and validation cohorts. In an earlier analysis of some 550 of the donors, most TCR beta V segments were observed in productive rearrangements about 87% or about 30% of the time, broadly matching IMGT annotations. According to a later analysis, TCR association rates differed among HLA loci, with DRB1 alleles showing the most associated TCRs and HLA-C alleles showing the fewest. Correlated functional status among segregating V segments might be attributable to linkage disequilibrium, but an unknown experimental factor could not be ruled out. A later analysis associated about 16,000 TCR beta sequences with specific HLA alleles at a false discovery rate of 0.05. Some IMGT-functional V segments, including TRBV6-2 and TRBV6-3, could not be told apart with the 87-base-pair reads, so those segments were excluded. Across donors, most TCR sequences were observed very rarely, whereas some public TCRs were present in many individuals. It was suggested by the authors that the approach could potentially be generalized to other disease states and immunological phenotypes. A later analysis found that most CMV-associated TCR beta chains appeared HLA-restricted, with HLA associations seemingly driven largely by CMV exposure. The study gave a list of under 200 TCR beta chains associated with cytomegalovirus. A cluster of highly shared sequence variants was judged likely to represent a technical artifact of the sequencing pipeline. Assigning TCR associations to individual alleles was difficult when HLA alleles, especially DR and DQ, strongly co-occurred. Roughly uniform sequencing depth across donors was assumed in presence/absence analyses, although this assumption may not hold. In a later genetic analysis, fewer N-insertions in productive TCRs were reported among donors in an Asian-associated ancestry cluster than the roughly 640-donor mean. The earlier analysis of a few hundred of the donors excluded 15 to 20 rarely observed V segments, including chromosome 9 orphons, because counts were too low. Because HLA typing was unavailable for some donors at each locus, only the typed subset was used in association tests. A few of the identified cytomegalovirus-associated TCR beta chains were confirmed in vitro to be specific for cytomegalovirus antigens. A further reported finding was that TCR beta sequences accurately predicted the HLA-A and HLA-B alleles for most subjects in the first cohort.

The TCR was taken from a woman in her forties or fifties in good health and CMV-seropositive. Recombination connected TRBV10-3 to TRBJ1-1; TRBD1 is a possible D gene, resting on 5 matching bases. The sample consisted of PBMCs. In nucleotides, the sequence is TGTGCCATCAGTTGGGGGGAGACTGAAGCTTTCTTT. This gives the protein CAISWGETEAFF.